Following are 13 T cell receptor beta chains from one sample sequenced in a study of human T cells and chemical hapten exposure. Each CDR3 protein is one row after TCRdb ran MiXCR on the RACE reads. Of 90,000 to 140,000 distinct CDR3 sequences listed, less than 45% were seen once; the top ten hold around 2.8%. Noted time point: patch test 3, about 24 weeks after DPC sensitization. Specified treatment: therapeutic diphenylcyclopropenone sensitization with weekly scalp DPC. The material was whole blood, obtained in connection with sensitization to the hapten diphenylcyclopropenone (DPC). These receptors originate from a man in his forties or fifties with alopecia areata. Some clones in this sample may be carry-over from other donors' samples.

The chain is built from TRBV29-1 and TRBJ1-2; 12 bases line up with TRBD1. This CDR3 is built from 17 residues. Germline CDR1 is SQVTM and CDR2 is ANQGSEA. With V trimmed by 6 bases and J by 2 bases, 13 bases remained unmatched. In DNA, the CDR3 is TGCAGCGTAGCTTCCCGGGACAGGGGGCAATCGAACTATGGCTACACCTTC. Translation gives CSVASRDRGQSNYGYTF.

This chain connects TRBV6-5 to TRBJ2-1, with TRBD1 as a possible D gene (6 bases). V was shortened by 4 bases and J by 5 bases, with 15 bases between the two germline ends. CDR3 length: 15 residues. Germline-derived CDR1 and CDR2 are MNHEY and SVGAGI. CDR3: CASSSRDIGNNEQFF. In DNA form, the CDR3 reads TGTGCCAGCAGTTCCCGGGACATCGGTAACAATGAGCAGTTCTTC.

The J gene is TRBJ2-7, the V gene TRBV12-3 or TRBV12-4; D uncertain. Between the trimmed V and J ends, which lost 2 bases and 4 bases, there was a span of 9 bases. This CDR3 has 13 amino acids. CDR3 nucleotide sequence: TGTGCCAGCAGTTTATCGGGTCAGTACGAGCAGTACTTC. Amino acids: CASSLSGQYEQYF.

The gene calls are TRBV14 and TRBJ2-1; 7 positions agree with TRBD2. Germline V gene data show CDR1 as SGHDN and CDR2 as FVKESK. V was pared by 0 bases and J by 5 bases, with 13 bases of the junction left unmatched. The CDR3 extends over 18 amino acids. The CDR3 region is CASSQDTLAGLGHNEQFF. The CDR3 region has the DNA TGTGCCAGCAGCCAAGATACCTTGGCAGGACTAGGCCACAATGAGCAGTTCTTC.

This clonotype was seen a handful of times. As DNA, the CDR3 is TGTGCCACCCTTTCGACTAGCGGGAGCTACAATGAGCAGTTCTTC. Translated: CATLSTSGSYNEQFF. This chain links TRBV10-3 with TRBJ2-1; 12 bases are shared with TRBD2. Germline values: CDR1 ENHRY, CDR2 SYGVKD. Trimming took 10 bases from V and 3 from J; bases not matched to a gene: 7. The CDR3 runs 15 residues.

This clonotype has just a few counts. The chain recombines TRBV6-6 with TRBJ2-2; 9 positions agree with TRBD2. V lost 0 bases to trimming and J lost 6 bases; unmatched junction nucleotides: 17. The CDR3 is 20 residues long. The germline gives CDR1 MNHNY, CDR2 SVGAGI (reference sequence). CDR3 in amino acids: CASSYSSSGTALGVSGELFF. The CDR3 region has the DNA TGTGCCAGCAGTTACTCGTCTAGCGGGACAGCCTTGGGTGTGTCCGGGGAGCTGTTTTTT.

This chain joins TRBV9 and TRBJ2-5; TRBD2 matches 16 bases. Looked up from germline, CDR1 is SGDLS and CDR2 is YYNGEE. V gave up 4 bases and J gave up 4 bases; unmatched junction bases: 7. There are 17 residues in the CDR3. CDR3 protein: CASSPRGLAGGGETQYF. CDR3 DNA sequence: TGTGCCAGCAGCCCGAGGGGACTAGCGGGAGGGGGAGAGACCCAGTACTTC.

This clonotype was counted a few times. The DNA of the CDR3 is TGTGCCACCAGCAGAGGTCGGGGGGGCAATCAGCCCCAGCATTTT. The encoded protein is CATSRGRGGNQPQHF. J is TRBJ1-5 and V is TRBV15; TRBD1 might be the D (5 bases). Germline V gene lookup returns CDR1 LNHNV and CDR2 YYDKDF (reference sequence). The CDR3 covers 15 residues. Trimming took off 1 base at V and 2 bases at J, with 9 bases between the two ends.

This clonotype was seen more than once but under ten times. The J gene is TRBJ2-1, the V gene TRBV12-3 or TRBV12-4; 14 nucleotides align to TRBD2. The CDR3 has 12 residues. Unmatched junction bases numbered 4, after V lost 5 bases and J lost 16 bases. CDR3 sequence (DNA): TGTGCCAGCAGTAGACTAGCGGGAGGGCCCTTCTTC. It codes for CASSRLAGGPFF.

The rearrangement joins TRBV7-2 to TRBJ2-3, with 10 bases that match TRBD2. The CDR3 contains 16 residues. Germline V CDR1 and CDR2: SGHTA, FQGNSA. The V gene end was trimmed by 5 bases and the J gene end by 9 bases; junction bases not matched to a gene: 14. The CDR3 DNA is TGTGCCAGCAGCCCCCAGGGTAGCGGGAGGTTAGGGACGCAGTATTTT. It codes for CASSPQGSGRLGTQYF.

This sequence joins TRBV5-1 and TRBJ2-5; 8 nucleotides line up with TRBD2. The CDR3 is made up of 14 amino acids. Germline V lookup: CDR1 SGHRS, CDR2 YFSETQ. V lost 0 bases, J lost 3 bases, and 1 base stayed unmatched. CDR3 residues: CASSLAAGEETQYF. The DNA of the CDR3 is TGCGCCAGCAGCTTGGCAGCGGGAGAAGAGACCCAGTACTTC. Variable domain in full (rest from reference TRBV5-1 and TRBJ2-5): KAGVTQTPRYLIKTRGQQVTLSCSPISGHRSVSWYQQTPGQGLQFLFEYFSETQRNKGNFPGRFSGRQFSNSRSEMNVSTLELGDSALYLCASSLAAGEETQYFGPGTRLLVL.

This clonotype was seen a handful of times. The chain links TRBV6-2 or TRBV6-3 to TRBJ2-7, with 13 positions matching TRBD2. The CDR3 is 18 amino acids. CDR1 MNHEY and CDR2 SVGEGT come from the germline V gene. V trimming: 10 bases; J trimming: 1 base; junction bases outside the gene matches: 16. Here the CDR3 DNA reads TGTGCCACCATCGGGGAGGCTGGACTAGCGGGGGTTTCCTACGAGCAGTACTTC. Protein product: CATIGEAGLAGVSYEQYF.

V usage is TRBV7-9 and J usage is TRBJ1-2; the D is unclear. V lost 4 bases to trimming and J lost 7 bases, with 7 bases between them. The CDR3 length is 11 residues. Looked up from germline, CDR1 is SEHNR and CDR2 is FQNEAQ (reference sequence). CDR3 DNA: TGTGCCAGCAGCTACGGCCCTGGCTACACCTTC. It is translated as CASSYGPGYTF. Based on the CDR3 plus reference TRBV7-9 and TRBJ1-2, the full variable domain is DTGVSQNPRHKITKRGQNVTFRCDPISEHNRLYWYRQTLGQGPEFLTYFQNEAQLEKSRLLSDRFSAERPKGSFSTLEIQRTEQGDSAMYLCASSYGPGYTFGSGTRLTVV.